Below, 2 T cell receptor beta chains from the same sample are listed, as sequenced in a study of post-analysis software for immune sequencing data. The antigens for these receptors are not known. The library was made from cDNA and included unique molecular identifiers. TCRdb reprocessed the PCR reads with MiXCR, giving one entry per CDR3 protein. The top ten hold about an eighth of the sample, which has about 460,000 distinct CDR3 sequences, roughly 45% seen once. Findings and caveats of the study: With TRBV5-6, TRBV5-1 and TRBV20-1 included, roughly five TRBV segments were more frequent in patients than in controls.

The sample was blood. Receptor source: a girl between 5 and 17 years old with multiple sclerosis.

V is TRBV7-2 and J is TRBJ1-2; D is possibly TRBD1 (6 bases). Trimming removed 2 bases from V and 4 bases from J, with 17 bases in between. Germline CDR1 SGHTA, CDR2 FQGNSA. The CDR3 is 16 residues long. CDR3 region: CASSLFKGGKGYGYTF. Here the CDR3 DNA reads TGTGCCAGCAGCTTATTCAAGGGGGGCAAGGGCTATGGCTACACCTTC.

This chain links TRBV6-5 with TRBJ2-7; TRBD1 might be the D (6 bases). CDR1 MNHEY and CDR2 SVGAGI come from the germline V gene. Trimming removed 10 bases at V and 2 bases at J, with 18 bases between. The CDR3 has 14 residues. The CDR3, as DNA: TGTGCCACCCGAGGGGGAGACTTTACCTACGAGCAGTACTTC. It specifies CATRGGDFTYEQYF.